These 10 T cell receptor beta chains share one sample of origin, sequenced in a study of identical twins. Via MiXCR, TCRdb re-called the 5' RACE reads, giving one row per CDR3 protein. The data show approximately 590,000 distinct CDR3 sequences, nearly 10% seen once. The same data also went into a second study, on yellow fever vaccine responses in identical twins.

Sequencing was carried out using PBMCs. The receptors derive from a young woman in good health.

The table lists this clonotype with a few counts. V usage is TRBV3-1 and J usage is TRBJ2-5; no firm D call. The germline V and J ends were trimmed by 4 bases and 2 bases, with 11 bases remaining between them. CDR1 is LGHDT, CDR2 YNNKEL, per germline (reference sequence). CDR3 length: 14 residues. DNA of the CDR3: TGTGCCAGCAGCCGAAGGCTGCTACAAGAGACCCAGTACTTC. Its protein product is CASSRRLLQETQYF.

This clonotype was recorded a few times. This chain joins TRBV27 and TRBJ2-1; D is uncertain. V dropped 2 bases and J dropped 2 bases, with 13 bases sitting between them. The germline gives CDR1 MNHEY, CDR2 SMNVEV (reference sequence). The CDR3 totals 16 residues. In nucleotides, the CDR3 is TGTGCCAGCAGTTTAACACCCCACCATCCCTACAATGAGCAGTTCTTC. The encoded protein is CASSLTPHHPYNEQFF.

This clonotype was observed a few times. DNA for the CDR3: TGTGCCAGCAGTTTAGCCCAATTGATCGGGGAGCTGTTTTTT. This codes for CASSLAQLIGELFF. The chain carries TRBV12-3 or TRBV12-4 and TRBJ2-2; D gene unclear. The germline V and J ends were trimmed by 0 bases and 7 bases, with 9 bases remaining between them. The CDR3 extends over 14 amino acids.

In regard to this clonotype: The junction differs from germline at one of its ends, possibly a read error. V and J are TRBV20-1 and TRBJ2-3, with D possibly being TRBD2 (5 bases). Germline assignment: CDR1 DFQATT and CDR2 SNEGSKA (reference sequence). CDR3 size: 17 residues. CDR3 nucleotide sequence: TGCTGTGCTAGAGGCGGGTCCCTAGCTATGGGCACAGATACGCAGTATTTT. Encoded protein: CCARGGSLAMGTDTQYF.

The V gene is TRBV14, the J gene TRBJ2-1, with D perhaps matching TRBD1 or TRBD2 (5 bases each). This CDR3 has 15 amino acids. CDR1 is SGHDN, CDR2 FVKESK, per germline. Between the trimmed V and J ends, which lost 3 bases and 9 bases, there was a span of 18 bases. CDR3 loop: CASSHRDATFGEQFF. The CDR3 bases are TGTGCCAGCAGCCACCGGGACGCAACCTTCGGTGAGCAGTTCTTC.

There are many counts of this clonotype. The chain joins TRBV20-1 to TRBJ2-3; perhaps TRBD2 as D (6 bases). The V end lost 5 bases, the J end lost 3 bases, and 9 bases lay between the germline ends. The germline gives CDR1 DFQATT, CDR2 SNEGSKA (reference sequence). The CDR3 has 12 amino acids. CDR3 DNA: TGCAGTGCTCGGGGAGGAACAGATACGCAGTATTTT. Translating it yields CSARGGTDTQYF.

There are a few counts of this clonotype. In nucleotides, the CDR3 is TGTGCCAGCAGCTTACCGGGACAGTCTGGAAACACCATATATTTT. Encoded protein: CASSLPGQSGNTIYF. The J gene is TRBJ1-3, the V gene TRBV5-6; 7 bases are a match to TRBD1. The CDR3 covers 15 residues. Trimming removed 2 bases from V and 1 base from J; junction bases left unmatched: 3. CDR1 is SGHDT and CDR2 is YYEEEE in the germline V gene.

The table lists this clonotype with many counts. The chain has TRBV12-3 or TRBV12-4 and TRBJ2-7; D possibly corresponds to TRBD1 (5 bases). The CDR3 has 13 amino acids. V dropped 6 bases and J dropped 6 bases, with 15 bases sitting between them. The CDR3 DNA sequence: TGTGCCAGCAGCAATACCCAGGGAACCGAGCAGTACTTC. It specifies CASSNTQGTEQYF.

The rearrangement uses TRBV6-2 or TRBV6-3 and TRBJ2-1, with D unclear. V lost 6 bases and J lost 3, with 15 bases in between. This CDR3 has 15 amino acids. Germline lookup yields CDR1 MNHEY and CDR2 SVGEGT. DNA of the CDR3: TGTGCCAGCAGACTATCCAGATCCTACTACAATGAGCAGTTCTTC. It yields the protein CASRLSRSYYNEQFF.

Here the CDR3 reads CASSTFGTENIQYF. The CDR3 DNA is TGTGCCAGCAGTACGTTCGGGACAGAAAACATTCAGTACTTC. This rearrangement joins TRBV6-1 to TRBJ2-4; 7 bases line up with TRBD1. The CDR3 contains 14 residues. The germline V gene has CDR1 MNHNS and CDR2 SASEGT. The junction had 6 bases not matched to a gene; V was cut back by 5 bases and J by 5 bases.